A selection of T cell receptor beta chains follows, all from one sample in a study of CD8 T cell repertoires and HIV-1 epitope variants. Assay used: immunoSEQ multiplex PCR; TCRdb lists only in-frame clones, some missing. This table holds about 6,200 clones, about 70% found once. These receptors lack a known antigen. The sequenced sample was cultured CD8+ T cells derived from PBMCs. The receptors shown here come from a male donor with HIV. Each CDR3 is given with its conserved first and last residue. The order of the fields is CDR3 length, J gene, clone size, D gene, V gene, CDR3 DNA, CDR3 protein. A D gene is named only where the DNA matches it firmly. Expanded clones are given a class, and other clones once, few, many or no size at all.

cdr3_length: 13
j_call: TRBJ2-7
clone_size: .
d_call: .
v_call: TRBV9
cdr3_nt: TGTGCCAGCAGCGGACGACTAGGCAATGAGCAGTACTTC
cdr3_aa: CASSGRLGNEQYF

cdr3_length: 16
j_call: TRBJ1-1
clone_size: .
d_call: .
v_call: TRBV4-3
cdr3_nt: TGCGCCAGCAGCCAAGAGGTGGGAATGGAAAACACTGAAGCTTTCTTT
cdr3_aa: CASSQEVGMENTEAFF

cdr3_length: 15
j_call: TRBJ1-3
clone_size: few
d_call: .
v_call: TRBV4-1
cdr3_nt: TGCGCCAGCAGCCAAGCGGAGGGGTCTGGAAACACCATATATTTT
cdr3_aa: CASSQAEGSGNTIYF

cdr3_length: 14
j_call: TRBJ1-1
clone_size: .
d_call: .
v_call: TRBV28
cdr3_nt: TGTGCCAGCACCCCTGGGGCACGGGTGCCCGAAGCTTTCTTT
cdr3_aa: CASTPGARVPEAFF

cdr3_length: 17
j_call: TRBJ2-1
clone_size: .
d_call: TRBD2
v_call: TRBV7-9
cdr3_nt: TGTGCCAGCAGCTTAGGGAGCGGGAGGGCCGTCGGGGGTGAGCAGTTCTTC
cdr3_aa: CASSLGSGRAVGGEQFF

cdr3_length: 15
j_call: TRBJ1-2
clone_size: once
d_call: TRBD1
v_call: TRBV6-5
cdr3_nt: TGTGCCAGCAGTTACGCTACCGGGACAGGCTATGGCTACACCTTC
cdr3_aa: CASSYATGTGYGYTF

cdr3_length: 12
j_call: TRBJ1-4
clone_size: .
d_call: .
v_call: TRBV28
cdr3_nt: TGTGCCAGCAGTGACTGGGGTGAAAAACTGTTTTTT
cdr3_aa: CASSDWGEKLFF

cdr3_length: 15
j_call: TRBJ2-1
clone_size: once
d_call: .
v_call: TRBV14
cdr3_nt: TGTGCCAGCAGCCTACTATCGGCAGGGCGGAATGAGCAGTTCTTC
cdr3_aa: CASSLLSAGRNEQFF

cdr3_length: 18
j_call: TRBJ2-3
clone_size: .
d_call: .
v_call: TRBV9
cdr3_nt: TGTGCCAGCAGCATGCCCGGTCCCGGACAGATATCTGCAGATACGCAGTATTTT
cdr3_aa: CASSMPGPGQISADTQYF

cdr3_length: 16
j_call: TRBJ2-1
clone_size: .
d_call: TRBD2
v_call: TRBV15
cdr3_nt: TGTGCCACCAGCGTCCCCATAGCGGGAACCGGCAATGAGCAGTTCTTC
cdr3_aa: CATSVPIAGTGNEQFF

cdr3_length: 14
j_call: TRBJ2-7
clone_size: .
d_call: TRBD2
v_call: TRBV5-4
cdr3_nt: TGTGCCAGCAGCTTGGGCGGGGGGAACAACGAGCAGTACTTC
cdr3_aa: CASSLGGGNNEQYF

cdr3_length: 14
j_call: TRBJ2-3
clone_size: .
d_call: .
v_call: TRBV7-6
cdr3_nt: TGTGCCAGCAGCTTAGCTGGGGGCCTGGATACGCAGTATTTT
cdr3_aa: CASSLAGGLDTQYF

cdr3_length: 18
j_call: TRBJ2-1
clone_size: .
d_call: TRBD2
v_call: TRBV7-2
cdr3_nt: TGTGCCAGCAGCTTTTTCCGTACCGGACTAGCGGGAGGAAGTGAGCAGTTCTTC
cdr3_aa: CASSFFRTGLAGGSEQFF

cdr3_length: 15
j_call: TRBJ2-3
clone_size: .
d_call: TRBD1
v_call: TRBV5-8
cdr3_nt: TGTGCCAGCAGCTCCGGGACAGGGGGCACAGATACGCAGTATTTT
cdr3_aa: CASSSGTGGTDTQYF

cdr3_length: 16
j_call: TRBJ1-2
clone_size: .
d_call: TRBD1
v_call: TRBV30
cdr3_nt: TGTGCCTGGAGGCGACCAACAGGGGGCGTAAACTATGGCTACACCTTC
cdr3_aa: CAWRRPTGGVNYGYTF

cdr3_length: 17
j_call: TRBJ2-3
clone_size: few
d_call: TRBD2
v_call: TRBV5-1
cdr3_nt: TGCGCCAGCAGCGCACGACTAGCGGGAGGGGCCCCAGATACGCAGTATTTT
cdr3_aa: CASSARLAGGAPDTQYF

cdr3_length: 16
j_call: TRBJ2-3
clone_size: .
d_call: .
v_call: TRBV10-3
cdr3_nt: TGTGCCATCAGTGACATGGGACTTACGGGCACAGATACGCAGTATTTT
cdr3_aa: CAISDMGLTGTDTQYF

cdr3_length: 11
j_call: TRBJ1-1
clone_size: few
d_call: .
v_call: TRBV5-1
cdr3_nt: TGCGCCAGCAGCTCTCAGGGTAGAGCTTTCTTT
cdr3_aa: CASSSQGRAFF

cdr3_length: 15
j_call: TRBJ1-1
clone_size: few
d_call: .
v_call: TRBV9
cdr3_nt: TGTGCCAGCAGCGTCATATCAGGGCTGGCCACTGAAGCTTTCTTT
cdr3_aa: CASSVISGLATEAFF

cdr3_length: 15
j_call: TRBJ2-7
clone_size: .
d_call: TRBD1
v_call: TRBV28
cdr3_nt: TGTGCCAGCACACCCATGGGGACAGGCACCTACGAGCAGTACTTC
cdr3_aa: CASTPMGTGTYEQYF

cdr3_length: 15
j_call: TRBJ2-7
clone_size: .
d_call: TRBD1
v_call: TRBV29-1
cdr3_nt: TGCAGCGTTGAGTCCGGGACAGGGGGGACCTACGAGCAGTACTTC
cdr3_aa: CSVESGTGGTYEQYF

cdr3_length: 16
j_call: TRBJ1-1
clone_size: .
d_call: TRBD1
v_call: TRBV7-2
cdr3_nt: TGTGCCAGCAGCTTATACCGGGACAGGGTGCACACTGAAGCTTTCTTT
cdr3_aa: CASSLYRDRVHTEAFF

cdr3_length: 13
j_call: TRBJ1-2
clone_size: .
d_call: .
v_call: TRBV30
cdr3_nt: TGTGCCTGGAGCCCCGGCGGGACGAGGGGCTACACCTTC
cdr3_aa: CAWSPGGTRGYTF

cdr3_length: 14
j_call: TRBJ2-5
clone_size: .
d_call: .
v_call: TRBV14
cdr3_nt: TGTGCCAGCAGGCGGGACGGACACTGGGAGACCCAGTACTTC
cdr3_aa: CASRRDGHWETQYF

cdr3_length: 12
j_call: TRBJ2-5
clone_size: .
d_call: .
v_call: TRBV5-4
cdr3_nt: TGTGCCAGCAGCTCTTCCCAAGAGACCCAGTACTTC
cdr3_aa: CASSSSQETQYF

cdr3_length: 15
j_call: TRBJ1-2
clone_size: .
d_call: .
v_call: TRBV5-4
cdr3_nt: TGTGCCAGCAGCTTGGGCATTGACTGGACGAATGGCTACACCTTC
cdr3_aa: CASSLGIDWTNGYTF

cdr3_length: 15
j_call: TRBJ1-4
clone_size: few
d_call: .
v_call: TRBV19
cdr3_nt: TGTGCCAGTAGTACTTACCGGGACATCAATGAAAAACTGTTTTTT
cdr3_aa: CASSTYRDINEKLFF

cdr3_length: 18
j_call: TRBJ2-7
clone_size: .
d_call: .
v_call: TRBV7-9
cdr3_nt: TGTGCCAGCAGCTTAGGAGCTAGTCGGGGTATCATTCCCTACGAGCAGTACTTC
cdr3_aa: CASSLGASRGIIPYEQYF

cdr3_length: 18
j_call: TRBJ1-2
clone_size: .
d_call: .
v_call: TRBV4-3
cdr3_nt: TGCGCCAGCAGCCAAGGTTCCGCCGGATCAGGGCTTAACTATGGCTACACCTTC
cdr3_aa: CASSQGSAGSGLNYGYTF

cdr3_length: 15
j_call: TRBJ2-2
clone_size: .
d_call: TRBD2
v_call: TRBV19
cdr3_nt: TGTGCCAGTAGTGGGACTAGCGGGTACACCGGGGAGCTGTTTTTT
cdr3_aa: CASSGTSGYTGELFF

cdr3_length: 16
j_call: TRBJ2-7
clone_size: .
d_call: TRBD1
v_call: TRBV5-4
cdr3_nt: TGTGCCAGCAGCTGGCAGTCGACCAGGGGGCTATACGAGCAGTACTTC
cdr3_aa: CASSWQSTRGLYEQYF

cdr3_length: 13
j_call: TRBJ2-7
clone_size: .
d_call: TRBD1
v_call: TRBV29-1
cdr3_nt: TGCAGCGTTTTGGGACAGGTTGAGAGCGAGCAGTACTTC
cdr3_aa: CSVLGQVESEQYF

cdr3_length: 13
j_call: TRBJ2-7
clone_size: .
d_call: TRBD1
v_call: TRBV2
cdr3_nt: TGTGCCAGAACTGGGACAGGGCCCTACGAGCAGTACTTC
cdr3_aa: CARTGTGPYEQYF

cdr3_length: 12
j_call: TRBJ2-1
clone_size: .
d_call: .
v_call: TRBV7-9
cdr3_nt: TGTGCCAGCAGCCGCTCGGGGTTTGAGCAGTTCTTC
cdr3_aa: CASSRSGFEQFF

cdr3_length: 16
j_call: TRBJ2-5
clone_size: once
d_call: TRBD2
v_call: TRBV10-1
cdr3_nt: TGCGCCAGCAGTGAGGATAGCGGGAGGGCCGGAGAGACCCAGTACTTC
cdr3_aa: CASSEDSGRAGETQYF

cdr3_length: 16
j_call: TRBJ1-1
clone_size: .
d_call: TRBD1
v_call: TRBV28
cdr3_nt: TGTGCCAGCAGTTTCCGGGGGACAGGGGTGAACACTGAAGCTTTCTTT
cdr3_aa: CASSFRGTGVNTEAFF

cdr3_length: 15
j_call: TRBJ2-1
clone_size: .
d_call: .
v_call: TRBV6-5
cdr3_nt: TGTGCCAGCAGTTACGGGGGGAGCTCCTACAATGAGCAGTTCTTC
cdr3_aa: CASSYGGSSYNEQFF